These T cell receptor beta chains were read from a single sample in a study of shared clonotypes between healthy human individuals. Only in-frame clones appear in the TCRdb table, and some are missing; sequencing was by immunoSEQ multiplex PCR. The sample records some 2 million clones, roughly 94% being singletons. The sequenced material came from naive CD4+ T cells sorted from blood. The receptors stem from a young man in good health. The conserved cysteine and the conserved F or W are not part of the CDR3 here.

TRBV28	TRBJ1-1	ASSVPAGTGAEAF
TRBV7-2	TRBJ1-6	ASSSGQALDSPLH
TRBV30	TRBJ1-2	AWSVGWDYGYT
TRBV5-1	TRBJ2-1	ASSLARATSGSSYNEQF
TRBV4-1	TRBJ2-1	ASGTSGYADEQF
TRBV18	TRBJ2-5	ASSPGSQETQY
TRBV10-2	TRBJ1-1	ASSEQQNTEAF
TRBV2	TRBJ1-1	ASSENRGAF
TRBV9	TRBJ1-4	ASSVDGTRGEKLF
TRBV7-9	TRBJ2-1	ASSGSRTSGSSYNEQF
TRBV5-1	TRBJ1-1	ASSVGLLGTEAF
TRBV7-7	TRBJ2-1	ASSNGLAANEQF
TRBV5-1	TRBJ1-4	ASSLESTNEKLF
TRBV10-3	TRBJ2-7	ATTPGIHEQY
TRBV5-8	TRBJ1-5	ASSSLTGLWLRLQPQH
TRBV7-2	TRBJ1-5	ASSLGSLSGNQPQH
TRBV6-6	TRBJ2-1	ASTVLALAGLNEQF
TRBV30	TRBJ1-2	AWSGSAKYGYT
TRBV27	TRBJ2-4	ASSPTGGRKNIQY